This T cell receptor (beta chain) was identified in a study of identical twins. TCRdb re-analysed the 5' RACE reads in MiXCR, keeping a single row per CDR3 protein. The sample consists of roughly 710,000 distinct CDR3 sequences, 5.5% to 6.5% of them appearing once. The CDR3 length is 16 residues. Trimming at V came to 4 bases and at J to 0 bases, leaving 7 bases not matched to a gene. The germline CDR1 and CDR2 sequences are SQVTM and ANQGSEA. General study points: The study found excess low generation probability among twin-shared out-of-frame alpha sequences. Twins shared beta out-of-frame sequences in excess, but this excess was weaker. Abundant beta clonotypes from cord blood had fewer insertions, unlike memory repertoires, which showed none.

This clonotype was counted at least ten times. The antigen remains unidentified. The TCR was taken from a young man in good health. The J gene is TRBJ2-7, the V gene TRBV29-1; TRBD2 matches 12 bases. The sequenced material came from naive T cells sorted from blood. CDR3 protein: CSVVRPTSGSSYEQYF. In nucleotides, the CDR3 is TGCAGCGTTGTACGGCCGACTAGCGGGAGCTCCTACGAGCAGTACTTC.